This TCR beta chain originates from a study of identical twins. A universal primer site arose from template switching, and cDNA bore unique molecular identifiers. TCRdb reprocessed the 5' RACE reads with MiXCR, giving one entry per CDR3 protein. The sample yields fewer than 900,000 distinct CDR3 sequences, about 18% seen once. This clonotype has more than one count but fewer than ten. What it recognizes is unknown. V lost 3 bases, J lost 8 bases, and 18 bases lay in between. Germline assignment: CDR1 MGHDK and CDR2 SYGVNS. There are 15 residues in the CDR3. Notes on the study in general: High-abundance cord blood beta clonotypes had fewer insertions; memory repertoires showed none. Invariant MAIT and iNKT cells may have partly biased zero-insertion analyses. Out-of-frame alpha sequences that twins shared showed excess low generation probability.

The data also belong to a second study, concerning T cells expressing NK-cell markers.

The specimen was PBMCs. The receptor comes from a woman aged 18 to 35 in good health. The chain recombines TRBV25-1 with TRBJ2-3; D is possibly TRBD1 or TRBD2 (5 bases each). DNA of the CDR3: TGTGCCAGCAGTGATCTCCGTGGGGGATTCCGTACGCAGTATTTT. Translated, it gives CASSDLRGGFRTQYF.